This is a list of T cell receptor beta chains from one sample in a study of shared clonotypes between healthy human individuals. The method was immunoSEQ multiplex PCR; TCRdb's version includes in-frame clones alone and lacks a portion of them. The sample records some 2,500,000 clones, over 85% being singletons. Sequencing was carried out using naive CD4+ T cells from PBMCs. The origin of the receptors is a man aged 18-30 years in good health. Some clones in this sample may be carry-over from other donors' samples. Each CDR3 is given with its conserved first and last residue. A D gene is named only where the DNA matches it firmly. Where a row states a size, it is once, few, many or the class of an expanded clone; other rows omit it.

>NA|TRBJ2-5|NA|TRBV5-1
TGCGCCAGCAGCTTGGGCAATCTCAATCGGGAGACCCAGTACTTC
CASSLGNLNRETQYF
>NA|TRBJ1-2|TRBD1|TRBV27
TGTGCCAGCAGTCATCGGGGACAGGGGGCAAACTATGGCTACACCTTC
CASSHRGQGANYGYTF
>NA|TRBJ1-1|NA|TRBV5-4
TGTGCCAGCAGCGGGCTGGGGGCGAGGAGCACTGAAGCTTTCTTT
CASSGLGARSTEAFF
>NA|TRBJ2-1|NA|TRBV10-2
TGCGCCAGGTCGACGGGCTCCTACAATGAGCAGTTCTTC
CARSTGSYNEQFF
>NA|TRBJ1-2|NA|TRBV25-1
TGTGCCAGCAGTTTGACAGGCGGACCCCTACATGGCTACACCTTC
CASSLTGGPLHGYTF
>NA|TRBJ2-1|NA|TRBV4-1
TGCGCCAGCAGCCAAGGAAGGGGCTACTCCTCCTACAATGAGCAGTTCTTC
CASSQGRGYSSYNEQFF
>once|TRBJ2-7|NA|TRBV7-8
TGTGCCAGCAGCCCGGGGGCTAGCGGCTACGAGCAGTACTTC
CASSPGASGYEQYF
>NA|TRBJ1-5|NA|TRBV6-6
TGTGCCAGTCGCGTGGGCAATCAGCCCCAGCATTTT
CASRVGNQPQHF
>NA|TRBJ1-1|NA|TRBV15
TGTGCCACCAGCAGAGATACAGCTACCATGAACACTGAAGCTTTCTTT
CATSRDTATMNTEAFF
>NA|TRBJ2-3|NA|TRBV5-6
TGTGCCAGCAGCTCGAATCCCACAGATACGCAGTATTTT
CASSSNPTDTQYF
>NA|TRBJ2-2|TRBD1|TRBV5-4
TGTGCCAGCAGCTCCCTCGCCGGGACAGGGGTATCCGGGGAGCTGTTTTTT
CASSSLAGTGVSGELFF
>NA|TRBJ2-7|NA|TRBV5-1
TGTGCCAGCAGCTTGGACGGGTCCTACGAGCAGTACTTC
CASSLDGSYEQYF
>NA|TRBJ2-7|NA|TRBV15
TGTGCCACCAGCAGAGCGTCGGGCTACGAGCAGTACTTC
CATSRASGYEQYF
>NA|TRBJ2-7|NA|TRBV28
TGTGCCGCAGGTAAACAGGAGCCGTACGAGCAGTACTTC
CAAGKQEPYEQYF
>NA|TRBJ2-6|NA|TRBV6-4
TGTGCCAGCAGTGTGGAGAATACTGGGGCCAACGTCCTGACTTTC
CASSVENTGANVLTF
>NA|TRBJ2-1|NA|TRBV28
TGTGCCAGCAGCTCCCGTCGTACCCCTGAGCAGTTCTTC
CASSSRRTPEQFF
>NA|TRBJ1-1|NA|TRBV28
TGTGCCAGCAGTTTGGGCCAGAACCTAGCTTTCTTT
CASSLGQNLAFF
>NA|TRBJ1-1|NA|TRBV16
TGTGCCAGCAGTCCGACAAGGCAGGGCGCCACTGAAGCTTTCTTT
CASSPTRQGATEAFF
>NA|TRBJ1-1|NA|TRBV4-2
TGTGCCAGCAGCCCCCGGATTATGAACACTGAAGCTTTCTTT
CASSPRIMNTEAFF
>NA|TRBJ1-6|NA|TRBV7-9
TGTGCCAGCAGCCTAACCCCCGAAGGGTATAATTCACCCCTCCACTTT
CASSLTPEGYNSPLHF
>NA|TRBJ2-3|NA|TRBV5-1
TGCGCCAGCAGCTTGGAACGGTTAGGGGTGGATACGCAGTATTTT
CASSLERLGVDTQYF
>few|TRBJ2-5|TRBD2|TRBV29-1
TGCAGCGTTGAAGTTAGCGGGAGATGGGAGACCCAGTACTTC
CSVEVSGRWETQYF
>NA|TRBJ2-7|TRBD1|TRBV28
TGTGCCAGCAGTTTGCGCACTACAGGGGTCCGGGCCTTCTACGAGCAGTACTTC
CASSLRTTGVRAFYEQYF
>NA|TRBJ2-3|NA|TRBV7-2
TGTGCCAGCAGCTTACAGCTGCCGGCAGATACGCAGTATTTT
CASSLQLPADTQYF
>NA|TRBJ2-3|NA|TRBV27
TGTGCCAGCAGTTTAGTCGGTTTTGACCGAGGTACGCAGTATTTT
CASSLVGFDRGTQYF
>NA|TRBJ2-7|TRBD2|TRBV9
TGTGCCAGCAGCCCACAGCCGGGACTAACCTCCTACGAGCAGTACTTC
CASSPQPGLTSYEQYF
>once|TRBJ2-7|NA|TRBV9
TGTGCCAGCAGCGTCGGGTGGGGACGGGAGCAGTACTTC
CASSVGWGREQYF
>once|TRBJ2-7|NA|TRBV27
TGTGCCAGCAGTTTATCGGGGCGGGACTTGGGGACCTACGAGCAGTACTTC
CASSLSGRDLGTYEQYF
>NA|TRBJ1-4|TRBD1|TRBV7-8
TGTGCCAGCAGCCCGGACAGGGGGCGAGCTGAAAAACTGTTTTTT
CASSPDRGRAEKLFF
>once|TRBJ2-7|NA|TRBV28
TGTGCCAGCAGTTTGGTTACAGGGCCCCCCTACGAGCAGTACTTC
CASSLVTGPPYEQYF
>NA|TRBJ2-3|NA|TRBV5-1
TGCGCCAGCAGCTCAATGTCAGATACGCAGTATTTT
CASSSMSDTQYF
>NA|TRBJ2-7|NA|TRBV5-1
TGCGCCAGCCGAGCAGGGGGCGGGAGGGGAAGCGCCTACGAGCAGTACTTC
CASRAGGGRGSAYEQYF
>NA|TRBJ2-3|NA|TRBV5-1
TGCGCCAGCAGCTCGCGCCCCAGGGATACAGATACGCAGTATTTT
CASSSRPRDTDTQYF
>NA|TRBJ2-1|TRBD2|TRBV7-3
TGTGCCAGCAGCTTAATTGGTCTAGCGGGTGGGGGTAGGCAGTTCTTC
CASSLIGLAGGGRQFF
>NA|TRBJ2-7|NA|TRBV5-4
TGTGCCAGCAGCTTCAGGGGACCTACCTACGAGCAGTACTTC
CASSFRGPTYEQYF
>NA|TRBJ1-1|NA|TRBV28
TGTGCCAGCAGTGGACCCCATCTCGCCGCTGAAGCTTTCTTT
CASSGPHLAAEAFF
>NA|TRBJ2-7|NA|TRBV27
TGTGCCAGCAGTTTACTTGCGGGTGAGACCTACGAGCAGTACTTC
CASSLLAGETYEQYF
>NA|TRBJ2-2|NA|TRBV6-1
TGTGCCAGCGTAGGGTACACCGGGGAGCTGTTTTTT
CASVGYTGELFF
>NA|TRBJ2-5|TRBD2|TRBV28
TGTGCCAGCAGTTTATTTACGGGACTAGCGGGAGTAGAGACCCAGTACTTC
CASSLFTGLAGVETQYF
>NA|TRBJ1-5|NA|TRBV6-1
TGTGCCAGCTCCGGGACTCCTATGACGCCCCAGCATTTT
CASSGTPMTPQHF
>NA|TRBJ2-7|TRBD1|TRBV14
TGTGCCAGCAGCCGGACAGGGCTGAACTCCTACGAGCAGTACTTC
CASSRTGLNSYEQYF
>NA|TRBJ2-7|TRBD2|TRBV19
TGTGCCAGTGGGACTAGCGGGAACTCCTACGAGCAGTACTTC
CASGTSGNSYEQYF
>NA|TRBJ1-4|NA|TRBV2
TGTGCCAGCAGTACCCAAGTTGCAACTAATGAAAAACTGTTTTTT
CASSTQVATNEKLFF
>NA|TRBJ1-4|TRBD1|TRBV5-1
TGCGCCAGCAGCTTGGAAGGAATCTGGGGACAGGGGGCAACTAATGAAAAACTGTTTTTT
CASSLEGIWGQGATNEKLFF
>NA|TRBJ1-3|NA|TRBV20-1
TGCAGTGTTGACAGGGGAAACACCATATATTTT
CSVDRGNTIYF
>once|TRBJ2-7|NA|TRBV6-1
TGTGCCAGCAGTGAATCGGTCTGGGCGTACGAGCAGTACTTC
CASSESVWAYEQYF
>NA|TRBJ2-7|NA|TRBV7-3
TGTGCCAGCAGCTTAGGTCAGCCCTACGAGCAGTACTTC
CASSLGQPYEQYF